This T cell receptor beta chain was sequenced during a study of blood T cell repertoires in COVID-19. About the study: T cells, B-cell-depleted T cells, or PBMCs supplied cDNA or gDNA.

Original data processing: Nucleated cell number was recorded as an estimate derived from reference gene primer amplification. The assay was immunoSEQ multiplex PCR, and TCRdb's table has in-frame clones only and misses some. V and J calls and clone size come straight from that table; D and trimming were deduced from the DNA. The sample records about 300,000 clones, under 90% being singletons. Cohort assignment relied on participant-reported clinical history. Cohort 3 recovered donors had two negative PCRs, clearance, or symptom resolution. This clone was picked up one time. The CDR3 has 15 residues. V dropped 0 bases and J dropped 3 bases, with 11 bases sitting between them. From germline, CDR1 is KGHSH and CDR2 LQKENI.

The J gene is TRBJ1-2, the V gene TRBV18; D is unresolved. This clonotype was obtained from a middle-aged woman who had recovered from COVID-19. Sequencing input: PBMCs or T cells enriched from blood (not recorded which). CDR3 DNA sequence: TGTGCCAGCTCACCACCGGCTTGGGCCGACTATGGCTACACCTTC. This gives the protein CASSPPAWADYGYTF.